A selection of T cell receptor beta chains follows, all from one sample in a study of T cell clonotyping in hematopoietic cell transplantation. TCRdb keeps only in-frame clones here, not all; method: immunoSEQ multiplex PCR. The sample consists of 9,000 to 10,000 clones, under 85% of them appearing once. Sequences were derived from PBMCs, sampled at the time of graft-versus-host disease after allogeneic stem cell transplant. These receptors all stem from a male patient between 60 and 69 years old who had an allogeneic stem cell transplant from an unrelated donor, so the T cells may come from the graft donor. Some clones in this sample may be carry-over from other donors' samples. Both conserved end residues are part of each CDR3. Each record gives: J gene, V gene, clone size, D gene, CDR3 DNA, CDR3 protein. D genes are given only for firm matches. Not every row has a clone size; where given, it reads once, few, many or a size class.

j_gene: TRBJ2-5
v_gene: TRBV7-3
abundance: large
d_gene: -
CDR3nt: TGTGCCAGCAGCTTAACGCTTGGAGAGACCCAGTACTTC
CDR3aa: CASSLTLGETQYF

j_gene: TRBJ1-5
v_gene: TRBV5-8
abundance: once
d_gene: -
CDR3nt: TGTGCCAGCAGCTTTCCCAATCAGCCCCAGCATTTT
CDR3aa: CASSFPNQPQHF

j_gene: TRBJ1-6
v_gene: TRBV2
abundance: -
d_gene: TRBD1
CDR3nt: TGTGCCAGCAGCGGACAGGATCTCATGGCACCCCTCCACTTT
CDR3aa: CASSGQDLMAPLHF

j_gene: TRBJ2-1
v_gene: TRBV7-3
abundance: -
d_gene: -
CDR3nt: TGTGCCAGCAGCTTAAGGGTCGGTAGCTCCTACAATGAGCAGTTCTTC
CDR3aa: CASSLRVGSSYNEQFF

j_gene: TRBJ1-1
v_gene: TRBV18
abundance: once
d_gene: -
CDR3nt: TGTGCCAGCTCACCGGGGGACCCCAATCCGAGCGCTTTCTTT
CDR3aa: CASSPGDPNPSAFF

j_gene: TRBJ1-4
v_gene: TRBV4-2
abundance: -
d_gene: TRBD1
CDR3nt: TGTGCCAGCAGCACCACAGGGGTAAATGAAAAACTGTTTTTT
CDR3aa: CASSTTGVNEKLFF

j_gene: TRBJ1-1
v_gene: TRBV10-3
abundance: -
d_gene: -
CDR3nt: TGTGCCATCGCTGGGGGTGGGAACACTGAAGCTTTCTTT
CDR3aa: CAIAGGGNTEAFF

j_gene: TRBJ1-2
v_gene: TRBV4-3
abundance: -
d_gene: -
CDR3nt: TGCGCCAGCAGCCAAGTCGGCAGCAACTATGGCTACACCTTC
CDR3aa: CASSQVGSNYGYTF

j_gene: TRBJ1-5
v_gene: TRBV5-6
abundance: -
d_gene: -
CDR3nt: TGTGCCAGCAGCTTGGGGACCCCCGGGGTTCAGCCCCAGCATTTT
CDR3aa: CASSLGTPGVQPQHF

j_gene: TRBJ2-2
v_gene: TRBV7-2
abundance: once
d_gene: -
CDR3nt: TGTGCCAGCAGCTTAGATGGACGGGACACCGGGGAGCTGTTTTTT
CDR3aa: CASSLDGRDTGELFF

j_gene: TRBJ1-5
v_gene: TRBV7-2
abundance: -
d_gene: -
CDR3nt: TGTGCCAGCAGCTCACCCTCCGGGGGAGCAAATCAGCCCCAGCATTTT
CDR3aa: CASSSPSGGANQPQHF

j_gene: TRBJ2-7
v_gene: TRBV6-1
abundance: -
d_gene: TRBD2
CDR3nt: TGTGCCAGCAGTGAAGCAGGCGGGGGGGCCAACGAGCAGTACTTC
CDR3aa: CASSEAGGGANEQYF

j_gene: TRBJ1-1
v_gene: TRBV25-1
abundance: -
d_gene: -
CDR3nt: TGTGCCACCTCCAGAGGGAACACTGAAGCTTTCTTT
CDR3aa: CATSRGNTEAFF

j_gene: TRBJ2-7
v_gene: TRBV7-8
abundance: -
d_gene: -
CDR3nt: TGTGCCAGCAGCTTAGTGGTTACGCGAGGGCAGTACTTC
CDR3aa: CASSLVVTRGQYF

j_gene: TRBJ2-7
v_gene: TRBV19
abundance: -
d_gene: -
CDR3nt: TGTGCCAGTACCGCGAGCAGGGACACCTACTACGAGCAGTACTTC
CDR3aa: CASTASRDTYYEQYF

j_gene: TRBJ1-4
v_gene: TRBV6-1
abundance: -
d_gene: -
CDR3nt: TGTGCCAGCAGTGACAGCCGTGGTGAAAAACTGTTTTTT
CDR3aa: CASSDSRGEKLFF

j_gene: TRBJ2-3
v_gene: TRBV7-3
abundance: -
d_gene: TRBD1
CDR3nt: TGTGCCAGCAGCTACAGGGGGATCCCAGATACGCAGTATTTT
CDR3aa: CASSYRGIPDTQYF

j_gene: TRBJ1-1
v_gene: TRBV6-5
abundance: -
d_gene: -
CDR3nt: TGTGCCAGCAACTCACACGGAACTTTCTTT
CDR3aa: CASNSHGTFF

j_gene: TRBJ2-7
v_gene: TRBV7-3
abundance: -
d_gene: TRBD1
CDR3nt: TGTGCCAGCACCTCAGGACAGGTCACGTACGAGCAGTACTTC
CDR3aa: CASTSGQVTYEQYF

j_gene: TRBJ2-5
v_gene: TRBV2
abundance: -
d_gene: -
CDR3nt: TGTGCCAGCAGTCGCCTTAGCGGCGCAGAGACCCAGTACTTC
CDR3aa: CASSRLSGAETQYF

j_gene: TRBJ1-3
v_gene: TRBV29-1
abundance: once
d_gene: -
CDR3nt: TGCAGCGCCGTGGACAGTTTATCTGGAAACACCATATATTTT
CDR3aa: CSAVDSLSGNTIYF

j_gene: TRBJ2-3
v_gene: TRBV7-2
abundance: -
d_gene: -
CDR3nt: TGTGCCAGCAGCCCTAACGGGATCGCAGATACGCAGTATTTT
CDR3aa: CASSPNGIADTQYF

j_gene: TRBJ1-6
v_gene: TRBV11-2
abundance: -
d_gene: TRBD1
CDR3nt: TGTGCCAGCAGCTTCACGGCAGGGGGGACACCCCTCCACTTT
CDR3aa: CASSFTAGGTPLHF

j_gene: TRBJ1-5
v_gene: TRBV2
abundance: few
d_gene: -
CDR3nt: TGTGCCAGCAGTCCTATATCCAATCAGCCCCAGCATTTT
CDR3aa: CASSPISNQPQHF

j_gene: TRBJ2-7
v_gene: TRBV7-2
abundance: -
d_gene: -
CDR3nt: TGTGCCAGCAGCTTAGCGGGGCCCTACGAGCAGTACTTC
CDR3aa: CASSLAGPYEQYF

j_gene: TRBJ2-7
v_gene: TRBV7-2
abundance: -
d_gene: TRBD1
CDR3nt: TGTGCCAGCAGCTTAGCGTTACTCCGGGACAGGGATTCCTACGAGCAGTACTTC
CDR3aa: CASSLALLRDRDSYEQYF

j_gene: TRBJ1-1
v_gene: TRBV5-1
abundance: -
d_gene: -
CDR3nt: TGCGCCAGCAGCTCCTTGGGACTTGACACTGAAGCTTTCTTT
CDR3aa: CASSSLGLDTEAFF

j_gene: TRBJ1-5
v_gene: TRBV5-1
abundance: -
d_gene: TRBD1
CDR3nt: TGCGCCAGCAGCCCAACATCCGGGACAGGGGGCAATCAGCCCCAGCATTTT
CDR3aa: CASSPTSGTGGNQPQHF

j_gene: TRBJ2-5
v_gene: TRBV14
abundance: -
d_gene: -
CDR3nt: TGTGCCAGCAGCCACCAGGAGACCCAGTACTTC
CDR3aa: CASSHQETQYF

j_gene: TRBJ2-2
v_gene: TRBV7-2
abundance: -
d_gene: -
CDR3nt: TGTGCCAGCAGCTTAGCCGGGGCCACCGGGGAGCTGTTTTTT
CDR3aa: CASSLAGATGELFF

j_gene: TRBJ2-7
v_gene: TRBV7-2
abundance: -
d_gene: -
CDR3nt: TGTGCCAGCAGCTTATCCCCTGAAGGAAAGGGGCAGTACTTC
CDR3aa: CASSLSPEGKGQYF

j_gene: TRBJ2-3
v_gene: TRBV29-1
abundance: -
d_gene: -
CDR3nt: TGCAGCGTTGAGGGGACGGCCACAGATACGCAGTATTTT
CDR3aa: CSVEGTATDTQYF

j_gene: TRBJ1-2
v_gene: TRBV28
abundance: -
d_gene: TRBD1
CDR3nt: TGTGCCAGCAGCCCGACAGGGGTTAAAGGCTACACCTTC
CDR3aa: CASSPTGVKGYTF

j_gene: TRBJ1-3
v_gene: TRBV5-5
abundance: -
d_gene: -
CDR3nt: TGCGCCAGCAGCCCCTCGGGGCGGATCTCTGGAAACACCATATATTTT
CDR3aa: CASSPSGRISGNTIYF

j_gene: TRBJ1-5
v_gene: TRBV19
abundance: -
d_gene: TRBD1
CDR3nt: TGTGCCAGTAGTATGGGACAGGCGATATCTCCCCAGCATTTT
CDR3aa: CASSMGQAISPQHF

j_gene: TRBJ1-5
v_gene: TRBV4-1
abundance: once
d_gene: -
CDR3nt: TGCGCCAGCAGCCAAGTCTCGAATCAGCCCCAGCATTTT
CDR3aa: CASSQVSNQPQHF

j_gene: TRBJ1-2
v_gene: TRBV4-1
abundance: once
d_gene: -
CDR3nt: TGCGCCAGCAGCCAACTAGGGGAGAACTATGGCTACACCTTC
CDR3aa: CASSQLGENYGYTF

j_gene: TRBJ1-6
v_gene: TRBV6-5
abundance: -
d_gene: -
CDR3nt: TGTGCCAGCAGCTGGACCCAACCGGGAAATTCACCCCTCCACTTT
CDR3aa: CASSWTQPGNSPLHF

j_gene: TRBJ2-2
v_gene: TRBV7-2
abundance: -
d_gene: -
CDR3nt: TGTGCCAGCAGCTCCAGGCCCAATTACGCCGCCGGGGAGCTGTTTTTT
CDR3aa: CASSSRPNYAAGELFF

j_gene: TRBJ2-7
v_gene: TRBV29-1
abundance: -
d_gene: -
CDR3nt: TGCAGCGTTGGGAGGTCCGGGGGCGAGCAGTACTTC
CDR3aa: CSVGRSGGEQYF

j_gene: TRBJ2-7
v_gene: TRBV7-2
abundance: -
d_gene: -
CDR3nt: TGTGCCAGCAGCTTAGGGTTAGGTCTAGCCTACGAGCAGTACTTC
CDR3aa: CASSLGLGLAYEQYF

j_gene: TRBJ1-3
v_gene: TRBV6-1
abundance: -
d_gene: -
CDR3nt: TGTGCCAGCAGCGATGGGAGCTCTGGAAACACCATATATTTT
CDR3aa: CASSDGSSGNTIYF

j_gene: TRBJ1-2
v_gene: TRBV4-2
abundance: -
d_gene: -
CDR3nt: TGTGCCAGCAGCCAAGAGCGGACCGGGGGTTATGGCTACACCTTC
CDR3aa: CASSQERTGGYGYTF

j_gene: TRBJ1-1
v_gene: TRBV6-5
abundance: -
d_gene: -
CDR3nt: TGTGCCAGCAGTTACTCAAGGGGGGGGAACACTGAAGCTTTCTTT
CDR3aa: CASSYSRGGNTEAFF

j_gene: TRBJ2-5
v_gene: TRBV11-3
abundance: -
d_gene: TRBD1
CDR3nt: TGTGCCAGCAGCTTGGGACAGGGTTTCAGAATTGGGCAAGAGACCCAGTACTTC
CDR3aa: CASSLGQGFRIGQETQYF

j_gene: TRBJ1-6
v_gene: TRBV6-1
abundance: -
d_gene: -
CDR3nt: TGTGCCAGCAGTGAAAGTCAGGGGTACTCACCCCTCCACTTT
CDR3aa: CASSESQGYSPLHF

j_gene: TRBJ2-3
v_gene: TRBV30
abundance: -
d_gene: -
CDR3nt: TGTGCCTGGAGTGCATATAGCACAGATACGCAGTATTTT
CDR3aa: CAWSAYSTDTQYF

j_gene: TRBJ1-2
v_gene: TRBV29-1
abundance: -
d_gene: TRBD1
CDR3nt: TGCAGCGCCGGAGTTACAGGGGGCTATGGCTACACCTTC
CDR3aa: CSAGVTGGYGYTF

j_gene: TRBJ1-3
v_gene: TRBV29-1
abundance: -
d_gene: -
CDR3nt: TGCAGCGTTGTCGTTTCCCTCACTGGAAACACCATATATTTT
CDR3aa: CSVVVSLTGNTIYF

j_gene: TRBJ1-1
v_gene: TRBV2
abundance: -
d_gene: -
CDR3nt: TGTGCCAGCAGTGGGGGCACTGAAGCTTTCTTT
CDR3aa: CASSGGTEAFF

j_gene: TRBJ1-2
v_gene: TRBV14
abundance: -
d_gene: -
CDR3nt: TGTGCCAGCCGGGGCGGCGGGCGCTATGGCTACACCTTC
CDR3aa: CASRGGGRYGYTF

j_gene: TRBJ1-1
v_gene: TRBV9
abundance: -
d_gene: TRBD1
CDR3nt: TGTGCCAGCAGCCCCAATGACGACAGGGGGGCTGAAGCTTTCTTT
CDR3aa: CASSPNDDRGAEAFF

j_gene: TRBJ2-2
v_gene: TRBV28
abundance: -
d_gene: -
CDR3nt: TGTGCCAGCAGTTTAGTCGGGTGGGGCACCGGGGAGCTGTTTTTT
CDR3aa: CASSLVGWGTGELFF

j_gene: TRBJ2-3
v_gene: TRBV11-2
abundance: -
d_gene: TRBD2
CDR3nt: TGTGCCAGCAGCTGGCCTAGCGGGGGCCCTAGCACAGATACGCAGTATTTT
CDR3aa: CASSWPSGGPSTDTQYF

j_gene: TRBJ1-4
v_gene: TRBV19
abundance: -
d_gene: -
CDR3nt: TGTGCCAGTAGGAGGGGCAATGAAAAACTGTTTTTT
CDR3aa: CASRRGNEKLFF

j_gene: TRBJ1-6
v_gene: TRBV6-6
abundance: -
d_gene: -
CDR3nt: TGTGCCAGCAGTCTTACCGGGTCATTAAGGAATTCACCCCTCCACTTT
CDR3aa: CASSLTGSLRNSPLHF

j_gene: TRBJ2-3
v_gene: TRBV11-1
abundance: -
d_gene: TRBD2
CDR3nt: TGTGCCAGCAGCTGGCTAGCGGGGGGTACAGATACGCAGTATTTT
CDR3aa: CASSWLAGGTDTQYF

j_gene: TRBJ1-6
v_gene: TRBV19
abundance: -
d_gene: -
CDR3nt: TGTGCCAGTAGTGCCTCCGGAAATTCACCCCTCCACTTT
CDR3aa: CASSASGNSPLHF

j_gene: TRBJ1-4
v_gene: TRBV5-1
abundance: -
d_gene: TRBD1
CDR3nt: TGCGCCAGCAGCTTCTCTTTAGGGGGGACAGGGGGCCGAAATGAAAAACTGTTTTTT
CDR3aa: CASSFSLGGTGGRNEKLFF

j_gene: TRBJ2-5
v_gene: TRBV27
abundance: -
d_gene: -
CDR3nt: TGTGCCAGCAGTTTATATGCGGACCAAGAGACCCAGTACTTC
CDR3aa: CASSLYADQETQYF